This T cell receptor beta chain was obtained from a study of T cells in Graves' hyperthyroidism and ophthalmopathy. As regards this clonotype: The junction does not match germline at one end; this may be a read error.

Template material for amplifying TCR beta CDR3 regions consisted of RNA transcripts. The HTBI primer set was used in a first-round RT-PCR of the TCR CDR3. TCRdb fed the multiplex PCR reads into MiXCR, producing one record per CDR3 protein. The sample includes some 740,000 distinct CDR3 sequences, approximately 15% seen only once; the top ten take approximately 10%. What was sequenced was blood. This TCR derives from a woman aged 18-29 years with Graves' hyperthyroidism.

The CDR3 DNA follows: TGTGCCAGCAGCGTGGGACTAGCGGGAGTCACAGGTACGCAGTATTTT. It specifies CASSVGLAGVTGTQYF. The chain is built from TRBV6-2 or TRBV6-3 and TRBJ2-3; 14 bases are shared with TRBD2. The CDR3 has 16 residues. Germline V gene data show CDR1 as MNHEY and CDR2 as SVGEGT.